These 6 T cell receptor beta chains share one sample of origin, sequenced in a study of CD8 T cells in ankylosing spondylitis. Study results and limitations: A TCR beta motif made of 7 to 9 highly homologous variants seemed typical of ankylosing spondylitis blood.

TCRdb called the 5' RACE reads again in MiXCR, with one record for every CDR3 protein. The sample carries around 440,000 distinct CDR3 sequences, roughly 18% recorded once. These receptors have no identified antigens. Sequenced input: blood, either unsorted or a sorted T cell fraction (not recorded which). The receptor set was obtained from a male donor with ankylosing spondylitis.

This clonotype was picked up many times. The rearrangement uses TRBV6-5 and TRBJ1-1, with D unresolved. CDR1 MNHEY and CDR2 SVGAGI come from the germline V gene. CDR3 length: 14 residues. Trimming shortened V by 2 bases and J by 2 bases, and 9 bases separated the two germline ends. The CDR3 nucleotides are TGTGCCAGCAGTTACAGTAAAGTCAACACTGAAGCTTTCTTT. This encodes CASSYSKVNTEAFF.

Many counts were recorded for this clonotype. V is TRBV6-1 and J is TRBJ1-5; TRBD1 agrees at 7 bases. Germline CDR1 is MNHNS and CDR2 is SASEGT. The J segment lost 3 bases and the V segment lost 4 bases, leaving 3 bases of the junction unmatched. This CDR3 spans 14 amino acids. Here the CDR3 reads CASSGDRDNQPQHF. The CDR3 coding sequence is TGTGCCAGCAGTGGAGACAGGGACAATCAGCCCCAGCATTTT.

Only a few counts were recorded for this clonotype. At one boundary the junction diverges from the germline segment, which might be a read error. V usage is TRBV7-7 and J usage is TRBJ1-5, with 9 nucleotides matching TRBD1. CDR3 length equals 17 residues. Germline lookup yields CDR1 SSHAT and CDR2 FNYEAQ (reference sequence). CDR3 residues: CASSSAIGTGSNQPQHF. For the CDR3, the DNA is TGTGCTAGCAGCTCAGCGATTGGGACAGGGAGCAATCAGCCCCAGCATTTT. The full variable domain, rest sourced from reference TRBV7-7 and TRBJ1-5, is GAGVSQSPRYKVTKRGQDVTLRCDPISSHATLYWYQQALGQGPEFLTYFNYEAQPDKSGLPSDRFSAERPEGSISTLTIQRTEQRDSAMYRCASSSAIGTGSNQPQHFGDGTRLSIL.

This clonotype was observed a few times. The CDR3 bases are TGTGCCAGCAGGTCGACCGGGACAGGGTACTACGAGCAGTACTTC. Translating it yields CASRSTGTGYYEQYF. V usage is TRBV28 and J usage is TRBJ2-7; 9 positions agree with TRBD1. The germline CDR1 and CDR2 sequences are MDHEN and SYDVKM. V shed 6 bases, J shed 3 bases, and the junction held 9 bases outside the gene matches. The CDR3 length is 15 residues.

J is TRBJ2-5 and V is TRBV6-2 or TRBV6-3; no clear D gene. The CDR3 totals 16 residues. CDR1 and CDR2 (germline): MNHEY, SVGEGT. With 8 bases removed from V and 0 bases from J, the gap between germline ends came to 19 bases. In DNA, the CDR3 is TGTGCCAGCGCCCCCTCCACGGTCGCGTACCAAGAGACCCAGTACTTC. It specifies CASAPSTVAYQETQYF.

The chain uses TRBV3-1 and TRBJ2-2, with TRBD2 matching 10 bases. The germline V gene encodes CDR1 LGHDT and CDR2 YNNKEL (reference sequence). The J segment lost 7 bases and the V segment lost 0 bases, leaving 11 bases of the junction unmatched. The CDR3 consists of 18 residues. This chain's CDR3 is CASSQDVLAGAVGGELFF. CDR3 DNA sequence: TGTGCCAGCAGCCAAGATGTGCTAGCGGGGGCCGTGGGCGGGGAGCTGTTTTTT.